These 18 T cell receptor beta chains share one sample of origin, sequenced in a study of cytomegalovirus exposure and HLA in healthy donors. PCR primers comprised 60 Vbeta and 13 Jbeta primers. Here immunoSEQ multiplex PCR was the method, and the copy in TCRdb shows in-frame clones only, minus some. Seen here are about 200,000 clones, 65% to 85% observed once, and the top ten hold about 1.8%. Sequenced material: PBMCs. The source of these receptors is a man aged 18 to 35 in good health and CMV-seronegative.

V is TRBV12-2 and J is TRBJ1-3; the table's D call, TRBD1, was not checked against the DNA. TRBV12-2 is an annotated pseudogene. The CDR3 is 20 residues long. The CDR3 DNA sequence: TGTGCAAGTCGCTTAGCGGGGACAGGTACAGAGGGACCCTCTGGAAACACCATATATTTT. Protein product: CASRLAGTGTEGPSGNTIYF.

V is TRBV21-1 and J is TRBJ2-1; the D call in the table, TRBD1, was not verified against the DNA. TRBV21-1 is classified as a pseudogene. The CDR3 sequence is 17 residues long. The CDR3 region is CASSKQTRGRWYNEQFF. The CDR3 DNA reads TGTGCCAGCAGCAAGCAGACCAGGGGGAGGTGGTACAATGAGCAGTTCTTC.

In regard to this clone: Additional DNA sequences in this sample encode the identical CDR3. The genes are TRBV5-1 and TRBJ2-3, with TRBD2 matching over 14 bases. J was trimmed by 4 bases and V by 4 bases; bases with no gene match: 2. This CDR3 is 15 amino acids long. Looked up from germline, CDR1 is SGHRS and CDR2 is YFSETQ. The CDR3 DNA reads TGCGCCAGCAGCCTGGGACTAGCGGGGGCAGATACGCAGTATTTT. This translates into CASSLGLAGADTQYF.

In this sample, this clone turned up once. This chain joins TRBV2 and TRBJ1-1, with D possibly being TRBD1 (6 bases). Trimming stripped 2 bases from V and 1 base from J, with 14 bases between. This CDR3 comprises 16 residues. From germline, CDR1 is SNHLY and CDR2 FYNNEI. CDR3 loop: CASSEFLGRGNTEAFF. In nucleotides, the CDR3 is TGTGCCAGCAGTGAATTCCTAGGCAGGGGGAACACTGAAGCTTTCTTT.

The sample holds a few counts of this clone. V usage is TRBV4-3 and J usage is TRBJ1-6; D is unresolved. V was shortened by 1 base and J by 0 bases, with 7 bases between the two germline ends. The CDR3 has 16 amino acids. CDR1 is LGHNA, CDR2 YSLEER, per germline. The CDR3 loop is CASSQGGFSYNSPLHF. The CDR3 nucleotides read TGCGCCAGCAGCCAAGGAGGGTTCTCCTATAATTCACCCCTCCACTTT.

The chain couples TRBV7-9 to TRBJ2-7; 7 positions match TRBD1. The CDR3 has 16 amino acids. Germline V gives CDR1 SEHNR, CDR2 FQNEAQ (reference sequence). V lost 2 bases and J lost 5; bases outside the gene matches: 12. The CDR3 loop is CASSLIRQGRADEQYF. The DNA of the CDR3 is TGTGCCAGCAGCTTAATCCGACAGGGAAGGGCGGACGAGCAGTACTTC.

V usage is TRBV25-1 and J usage is TRBJ2-2; D is possibly TRBD1 (5 bases). The CDR3 has 14 residues. With 6 bases removed from V and 1 base from J, the gap between germline ends came to 9 bases. From germline, CDR1 is MGHDK and CDR2 SYGVNS. The CDR3 DNA is TGTGCCAGCAGACTCAGGGAGAACACCGGGGAGCTGTTTTTT. Its translation is CASRLRENTGELFF.

The chain has TRBV10-2 and TRBJ2-2; 8 nucleotides agree with TRBD2. V lost 2 bases to trimming and J lost 6 bases; unmatched junction nucleotides: 5. Germline CDR1 WSHSY, CDR2 SAAADI. The CDR3 length is 15 residues. The CDR3 loop is CASSELGLASGELFF. The CDR3, as DNA: TGCGCCAGCAGTGAGCTAGGACTAGCCTCCGGGGAGCTGTTTTTT.

V is TRBV7-9 and J is TRBJ2-2; TRBD2 is a possible D gene (6 bases). Germline CDR1 and CDR2: SEHNR and FQNEAQ (reference sequence). The CDR3 runs 14 residues. V shed 5 bases and J shed 3 bases, with 10 bases lying between them. CDR3 amino acids: CASSGRDDTGELFF. CDR3 bases: TGTGCCAGCAGCGGGCGGGATGACACCGGGGAGCTGTTTTTT.

The chain has TRBV9 and TRBJ2-2; D gene unclear. The CDR3 runs to 12 residues. Germline V lookup: CDR1 SGDLS, CDR2 YYNGEE. Trimming took off 5 bases at V and 5 bases at J, with 7 bases between the two ends. The chain's CDR3 is CASSLVTGELFF. The CDR3 coding sequence is TGTGCCAGCAGTTTAGTTACCGGGGAGCTGTTTTTT.

The chain joins TRBV15 to TRBJ2-1, with TRBD1 matching over 7 bases. Trimming took 3 bases from V and 7 from J; bases not matched to a gene: 9. The CDR3 extends over 15 amino acids. Germline CDR1 is LNHNV and CDR2 is YYDKDF (reference sequence). In DNA form, the CDR3 reads TGTGCCACCAGCAGGGGGACAGAGGCCCGAAATGAGCAGTTCTTC. It is translated as CATSRGTEARNEQFF.

The rearrangement joins TRBV5-1 to TRBJ2-2, with TRBD1 identical over 9 bases. The germline V gene has CDR1 SGHRS and CDR2 YFSETQ. The CDR3 consists of 15 residues. J gave up 5 bases and V 6 bases, and 8 bases lay outside the gene matches. CDR3 region: CASTRTTGGTGELFF. In DNA, the CDR3 is TGCGCCAGCACACGTACGACAGGGGGAACCGGGGAGCTGTTTTTT.

The chain employs TRBV19 and TRBJ1-4; the match to TRBD1 covers 7 bases. Germline CDR1 is LNHDA and CDR2 is SQIVND (reference sequence). CDR3 length: 13 residues. The V segment lost 6 bases and the J segment 7 bases; nucleotides outside the gene matches: 5. CDR3 nucleotide sequence: TGTGCCAGTAGGGGGACAGTAGGTGAAAAACTGTTTTTT. Protein sequence: CASRGTVGEKLFF.

This clone was seen once. V and J are TRBV27 and TRBJ1-2; no reliable D call. Germline CDR1 is MNHEY and CDR2 is SMNVEV (reference sequence). Trimming stripped 10 bases from V and 7 bases from J, with 16 bases between. The CDR3 contains 12 residues. CDR3: CATVTLTGGYTF. CDR3 DNA sequence: TGTGCCACCGTGACCTTGACGGGTGGCTACACCTTC.

Concerning this clone itself: An end of the junction differs from the germline gene, which may be a read error. V and J are TRBV10-3 and TRBJ2-3, with 8 positions matching TRBD2. The CDR3 has 16 residues. From germline, CDR1 is ENHRY and CDR2 SYGVKD. In nucleotides, the CDR3 is TGTGCCATCAGTGAGCCCGGGACTAGGGCTTCAGATACGCAATATTTT. Translating gives CAISEPGTRASDTQYF.

The chain carries TRBV5-1 and TRBJ2-5, with D possibly TRBD2 on 5 matching bases. The V gene's germline CDR1 is SGHRS and CDR2 YFSETQ. There are 13 residues in the CDR3. The germline V and J ends were trimmed by 4 bases and 5 bases, with 12 bases remaining between them. For the CDR3, the DNA is TGCGCCAGCAGCACCGGCGGCGGGGAGACCCAGTACTTC. It codes for CASSTGGGETQYF.

This chain joins TRBV7-2 and TRBJ2-1; D is possibly TRBD1 (6 bases). With 5 bases removed from V and 5 bases from J, the gap between germline ends came to 16 bases. The CDR3 is 15 residues long. Germline loops: CDR1 SGHTA, CDR2 FQGNSA. This CDR3 is CASSRRGRGHNEQFF. Written as DNA, the CDR3 is TGTGCCAGCAGCCGCAGGGGTAGGGGACACAATGAGCAGTTCTTC.

The CDR3 sequence: CASNQGGYEQYF. CDR3 DNA sequence: TGTGCCAGCAACCAAGGGGGTTACGAGCAGTACTTC. The chain carries TRBV6-1 and TRBJ2-7, with D tentatively TRBD1 (6 bases). The CDR3 runs to 12 residues. Germline lookup yields CDR1 MNHNS and CDR2 SASEGT. V lost 7 bases to trimming and J lost 4 bases, with 11 bases between them.